Presented here are 12 T cell receptor beta chains from one specimen sequenced in a study of radiotherapy plus CTLA-4 blockade in lung cancer. Assay: immunoSEQ multiplex PCR; the TCRdb copy retains only in-frame clones and omits some. Among 40,000 to 45,000 clones listed, over 60% were seen once. This sample comprised peripheral blood, obtained from a patient treated with radiotherapy plus ipilimumab. These receptors were taken from a human donor with non-small cell lung cancer who had a partial response to radiotherapy plus ipilimumab.

This chain uses TRBV6-5 with TRBJ1-1; possible D gene TRBD1, 6 bases. CDR3 size: 13 residues. Looked up from germline, CDR1 is MNHEY and CDR2 is SVGAGI. V was clipped by 6 bases and J by 5 bases, with 13 bases between them. CDR3 sequence reads: CASSQGIGTEAFF. DNA for the CDR3: TGTGCCAGCAGCCAGGGGATCGGGACTGAAGCTTTCTTT.

The rearrangement joins TRBV5-5 to TRBJ2-1, with 8 bases identical to TRBD2. The CDR3 covers 14 residues. The junction had 4 bases not matched to a gene; V was cut back by 2 bases and J by 6 bases. Germline lookup yields CDR1 SGHKS and CDR2 YYEKEE (reference sequence). For the CDR3, the DNA is TGTGCCAGCAGCTTCGCTAGCGGGCGCAATGAGCAGTTCTTC. Residues: CASSFASGRNEQFF.

The CDR3 bases are TGTGCCAGCAGCCTTCCTTACAGGTACAATGAGCAGTTCTTC. Amino acid sequence: CASSLPYRYNEQFF. V is TRBV11-1 and J is TRBJ2-1; the D gene is possibly TRBD1 (5 bases). Between the trimmed V and J ends, which lost 5 bases and 4 bases, there was a span of 12 bases. The germline CDR1 and CDR2 sequences are SGHAT and FQDESV (reference sequence). This CDR3 is built from 14 residues.

The chain links TRBV5-6 to TRBJ2-5; D is possibly TRBD2 (5 bases). TRBJ2-7 matches the DNA end more closely, so the J call is doubtful. The CDR3 is made up of 13 amino acids. Germline values: CDR1 SGHDT, CDR2 YYEEEE. In nucleotides, the CDR3 is TGTGCCAGCAGCTTCGGGGATTCCTACGAGCAGTACTTC. Translated, it gives CASSFGDSYEQYF.

This chain joins TRBV7-9 and TRBJ2-7; D gene unclear. CDR1 and CDR2 from the germline V gene are SEHNR and FQNEAQ (reference sequence). This CDR3 is built from 16 residues. Trimming took off 4 bases at V and 6 bases at J, with 22 bases between the two ends. The CDR3 loop is CASSSTARLAPSEQYF. DNA of the CDR3: TGTGCCAGCAGCTCCACTGCCAGACTTGCCCCAAGCGAGCAGTACTTC.

V and J are TRBV9 and TRBJ2-3; D is unclear. V shed 3 bases and J shed 3 bases, with 2 bases lying between them. The length of the CDR3 is 11 residues. CDR1 SGDLS and CDR2 YYNGEE come from the germline V gene. The CDR3 DNA sequence: TGTGCCAGCAGCGCTACAGATACGCAGTATTTT. This codes for CASSATDTQYF.

This clone has just a few counts. The chain couples TRBV21-1 to TRBJ1-5. TRBV21-1 is assigned pseudogene status. The CDR3 contains 14 residues. The DNA of the CDR3 is TGTGCCAGCAGCTCGACTGATAGCAATCAGCCCCAGCATTTT. It encodes CASSSTDSNQPQHF.

This clone has just a few counts. The rearrangement uses TRBV10-3 and TRBJ1-3; no clear D. This CDR3 has 15 amino acids. V lost 3 bases to trimming and J lost 0 bases, with 9 bases between them. Germline V gene lookup returns CDR1 ENHRY and CDR2 SYGVKD. The CDR3 is CAISERRVSGNTIYF. The DNA for the CDR3 is TGTGCCATCAGTGAACGACGGGTCTCTGGAAACACCATATATTTT.

V and J are TRBV5-1 and TRBJ1-2, with TRBD1 matching over 12 bases. V trimming: 3 bases; J trimming: 13 bases; junction bases outside the gene matches: 13. Germline CDR1 and CDR2: SGHRS and YFSETQ. CDR3 length equals 15 residues. The CDR3 loop reads CASSSNVPGQGACTF. CDR3 DNA sequence: TGCGCCAGCAGCTCGAACGTGCCGGGACAGGGGGCTTGCACCTTC.

This sequence joins TRBV9 and TRBJ2-7; 7 bases map to TRBD1. The CDR3 runs 14 residues. The V segment lost 6 bases and the J segment 3 bases; nucleotides outside the gene matches: 9. Germline assignment: CDR1 SGDLS and CDR2 YYNGEE. CDR3 coding DNA: TGTGCCAGCAACAGAGATCAGGGGGACTACGAGCAGTACTTC. This sequence encodes CASNRDQGDYEQYF.

The J gene is TRBJ1-1, the V gene TRBV4-1, with 9 bases fitting TRBD1. Germline loops: CDR1 MGHRA, CDR2 YSYEKL. Trimming took 1 base from V and 5 from J; bases not matched to a gene: 8. The CDR3 totals 16 residues. CDR3 nucleotides: TGCGCCAGCAGCCAAGGGTCGGGACAGGGACGGACTGAAGCTTTCTTT. It encodes CASSQGSGQGRTEAFF.

CDR3 sequence reads: CASSLGLAGVKTQYF. CDR3 nucleotide sequence: TGTGCCAGCAGCTTAGGGCTAGCGGGAGTAAAGACCCAGTACTTC. The chain combines TRBV7-2 with TRBJ2-5; 10 bases align to TRBD2. J lost 6 bases, V lost 1 base, and 5 bases had no gene match. Germline V lookup: CDR1 SGHTA, CDR2 FQGNSA. This CDR3 has 15 residues.